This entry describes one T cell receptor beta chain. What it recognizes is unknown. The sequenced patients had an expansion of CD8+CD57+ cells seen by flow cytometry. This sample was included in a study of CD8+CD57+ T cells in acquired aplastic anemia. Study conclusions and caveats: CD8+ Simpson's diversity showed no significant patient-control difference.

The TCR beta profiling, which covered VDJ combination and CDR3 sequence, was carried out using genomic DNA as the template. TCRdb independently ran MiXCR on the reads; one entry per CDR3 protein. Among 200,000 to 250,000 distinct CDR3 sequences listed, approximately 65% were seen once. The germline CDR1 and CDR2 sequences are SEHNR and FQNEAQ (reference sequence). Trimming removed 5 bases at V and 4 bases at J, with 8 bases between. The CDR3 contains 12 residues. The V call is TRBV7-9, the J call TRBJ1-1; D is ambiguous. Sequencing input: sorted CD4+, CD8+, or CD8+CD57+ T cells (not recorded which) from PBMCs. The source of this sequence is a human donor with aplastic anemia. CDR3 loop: CASSTGSTEAFF. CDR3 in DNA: TGTGCCAGCAGCACCGGGTCCACTGAAGCTTTCTTT.